Each of the 16 T cell receptor beta chains below was sequenced from the same sample in a study of memory CD4+ T cells and cytomegalovirus serostatus. Single viable CD3+CD4+CD8-CD45RO+ cells were sorted as the memory CD4+ T cells. Method: immunoSEQ multiplex PCR; TCRdb's copy keeps in-frame clones and lacks some. The profile shows 50,000 or so clones, around four fifths of them singletons. Sequenced input: memory CD4+ T cells from blood. The source is an adult in good health and CMV-seropositive.

This clone was seen a few times. The chain links TRBV4-3 to TRBJ1-2; 8 bases are a match to TRBD1. This CDR3 spans 14 amino acids. Losses at the gene ends were 1 base for V and 6 bases for J; bases not matched to a gene: 4. The germline gives CDR1 LGHNA, CDR2 YSLEER. The CDR3, as DNA: TGCGCCAGCAGCCAAGTAGGGACAGGCCATGGCTACACCTTC. Its translation: CASSQVGTGHGYTF.

The rearrangement joins TRBV7-2 to TRBJ2-2; possibly TRBD1 or TRBD2 for D (6 bases each). This CDR3 is built from 15 residues. The germline CDR1 and CDR2 sequences are SGHTA and FQGNSA. V shed 0 bases and J shed 6 bases, with 11 bases lying between them. Here the CDR3 DNA reads TGTGCCAGCAGCTTAGCGATTAGGGGGGCCGGGGAGCTGTTTTTT. This encodes CASSLAIRGAGELFF.

V gene TRBV7-2 combines with J gene TRBJ1-6; D is possibly TRBD1 (6 bases). Germline CDR1 and CDR2: SGHTA and FQGNSA. The CDR3 totals 16 residues. The V and J ends lost 5 bases and 11 bases respectively, with 22 bases between them. This CDR3 reads CASSPPGTTNRAPLHF. CDR3 nucleotides: TGTGCCAGCAGCCCCCCCGGGACAACTAACAGGGCACCCCTCCACTTT.

The gene calls are TRBV29-1 and TRBJ2-3; TRBD2 is a possible D gene (5 bases). V lost 0 bases and J lost 8, with 12 bases in between. The CDR3 is 13 amino acids. Germline V CDR1 and CDR2: SQVTM, ANQGSEA. CDR3 amino acids: CSVEDPVAGTQYF. Here the CDR3 DNA reads TGCAGCGTTGAAGATCCGGTGGCGGGTACGCAGTATTTT.

This chain joins TRBV18 and TRBJ1-2, with D possibly matching TRBD1 (5 bases). The V and J ends lost 2 bases and 6 bases respectively, with 10 bases between them. Germline V CDR1 and CDR2: KGHSH, LQKENI. CDR3 length: 13 amino acids. In DNA form, the CDR3 reads TGTGCCAGCTCACCAGAGGGGAGAGATGGCTACACCTTC. Translated: CASSPEGRDGYTF.

The gene calls are TRBV6-1 and TRBJ2-1, with D perhaps being TRBD1 or TRBD2 (5 bases each). Germline-derived CDR1 and CDR2 are MNHNS and SASEGT. Trimming pared 5 bases from V and 9 bases from J, leaving 11 bases between. The CDR3 consists of 12 residues. CDR3 DNA sequence: TGTGCCAGCAGTCACTCAGGGAGTGAGCAGTTCTTC. Its protein is CASSHSGSEQFF.

This clone was counted a single time. This rearrangement joins TRBV29-1 to TRBJ2-2; TRBD2 matches 9 bases. Germline values: CDR1 SQVTM, CDR2 ANQGSEA. The CDR3 is 12 amino acids. V dropped 4 bases and J dropped 8; count of bases not matched to a gene: 2. Written as DNA, the CDR3 is TGCAGCGTTGTGGCGGGAGGGGGGGAGCTGTTTTTT. It is translated as CSVVAGGGELFF.

V usage is TRBV9 and J usage is TRBJ2-2, with 9 bases identical to TRBD1. CDR3 length: 16 amino acids. Trimming at V came to 4 bases and at J to 3 bases, leaving 7 bases not matched to a gene. Germline CDR1 reads SGDLS; CDR2 reads YYNGEE. The CDR3 coding sequence is TGTGCCAGCAGCCCCCGGACAGGGGTGGACACCGGGGAGCTGTTTTTT. It is translated as CASSPRTGVDTGELFF.

This chain uses TRBV28 with TRBJ1-2; D gene unclear. Trimming removed 2 bases at V and 4 bases at J, with 5 bases between. CDR1 and CDR2 from the germline V gene are MDHEN and SYDVKM. The CDR3 is made up of 12 amino acids. DNA for the CDR3: TGTGCCAGCAGTTTAACCATCTATGGCTACACCTTC. Residues: CASSLTIYGYTF.

CDR3 in amino acids: CASNPQGQETQYF. The CDR3 DNA reads TGTGCCAGCAATCCGCAGGGTCAAGAGACCCAGTACTTC. This rearrangement joins TRBV2 to TRBJ2-5; D might be TRBD1 (5 bases). Per germline, CDR1 SNHLY and CDR2 FYNNEI. Between the trimmed V and J ends, which lost 7 bases and 2 bases, there was a span of 11 bases. The CDR3 is 13 residues long.

The V gene is TRBV28, the J gene TRBJ2-7, with TRBD1 matching 7 bases. This CDR3 comprises 13 residues. The germline gives CDR1 MDHEN, CDR2 SYDVKM. The trim removed 6 bases at V and 3 bases at J, leaving 5 bases unmatched. For the CDR3, the DNA is TGTGCCAGCAGGTCTGGACAGGACTACGAGCAGTACTTC. Encoded protein: CASRSGQDYEQYF. Full variable domain (outside the CDR3, taken from reference TRBV28 and TRBJ2-7): DVKVTQSSRYLVKRTGEKVFLECVQDMDHENMFWYRQDPGLGLRLIYFSYDVKMKEKGDIPEGYSVSREKKERFSLILESASTNQTSMYLCASRSGQDYEQYFGPGTRLTVT.

V is TRBV18 and J is TRBJ1-1, with TRBD1 identical over 7 bases. This CDR3 is built from 15 residues. Germline V lookup: CDR1 KGHSH, CDR2 LQKENI. V lost 3 bases to trimming and J lost 4 bases; unmatched junction nucleotides: 8. The CDR3 here is CASSPFQGEVTEAFF. In DNA, the CDR3 is TGTGCCAGCTCACCCTTTCAGGGGGAGGTCACTGAAGCTTTCTTT.

V is TRBV10-2 and J is TRBJ1-3; D unclear. There are 12 residues in the CDR3. Trimming left V 4 bases short and J 3 bases short, with 4 bases between. CDR1 is WSHSY, CDR2 SAAADI, per germline. As DNA, the CDR3 is TGCGCCAGCAGTGGAGGTGGAAACACCATATATTTT. Encoded protein: CASSGGGNTIYF.

This clone was recorded a few times. The chain couples TRBV10-3 to TRBJ2-7, with 11 bases matching TRBD2. The CDR3 has 14 amino acids. From germline, CDR1 is ENHRY and CDR2 SYGVKD. Trimming took 6 bases from V and 7 from J; bases not matched to a gene: 8. CDR3 protein: CAISILAGDSEQYF. CDR3 DNA sequence: TGTGCCATCAGCATACTAGCGGGAGACTCTGAGCAGTACTTC.

This chain links TRBV7-8 with TRBJ2-3; D is unclear. CDR3 length: 15 amino acids. The germline CDR1 and CDR2 sequences are SGHVS and FQNEAQ. Trimming cost V 1 base and J 4 bases, with 12 bases left between them. The CDR3 region has the DNA TGTGCCAGCAGCTTAGGCCTACTTGGGTCAGATACGCAGTATTTT. Translation gives CASSLGLLGSDTQYF.

In DNA, the CDR3 is TGTGCCAGCCGCCCTGGGGCTAGCGGGGCTTACGAGCAGTACTTC. Amino acids: CASRPGASGAYEQYF. The chain has TRBV4-2 and TRBJ2-5; TRBD2 agrees at 9 bases. The end of the DNA is better explained by TRBJ2-7, so the J call may be wrong. CDR1 LGHNA and CDR2 YNFKEQ come from the germline V gene. The CDR3 totals 15 residues.